The present T cell receptor beta chain was sequenced within a study of CD8 T cells in ankylosing spondylitis. TCRdb called the 5' RACE reads again in MiXCR, with one record for every CDR3 protein. This table has some 240,000 distinct CDR3 sequences, approximately 20% appearing once. This clonotype was seen a few times. Its specificity is unknown. Per germline, CDR1 SEHNR and CDR2 FQNEAQ (reference sequence). V gave up 5 bases and J gave up 3 bases, with 14 bases separating them. This CDR3 is built from 14 residues. Overall study results and limits: Blood from ankylosing spondylitis patients appeared to carry a characteristic roughly 8-variant TCR beta motif. Certain motif variants had earlier appeared in reactive arthritis synovial fluid and blood.

The sequenced material came from blood, either unsorted or a sorted T cell fraction (not recorded which). This clonotype originated in a male donor with ankylosing spondylitis or in good health (not recorded which). The chain links TRBV7-9 to TRBJ2-7; D possibly uses TRBD1 or TRBD2 (5 bases each). The CDR3 is CASSTTGTVYEQYF. CDR3 sequence (DNA): TGTGCCAGCAGCACAACCGGGACGGTCTACGAGCAGTACTTC. Supplemented by reference TRBV7-9 and TRBJ2-7, the full variable domain reads DTGVSQNPRHKITKRGQNVTFRCDPISEHNRLYWYRQTLGQGPEFLTYFQNEAQLEKSRLLSDRFSAERPKGSFSTLEIQRTEQGDSAMYLCASSTTGTVYEQYFGPGTRLTVT.